What follows describes a single T cell receptor beta chain. There is no known antigen for this receptor. Qualities for individual bases were not recorded, and no much larger clone is one base off. The sample comes from a study of T cells after yellow fever vaccination (dated 2019 in TCRdb). About the investigation overall: The SMART-Seq v4 Ultra Low Input RNA kit was used to prepare libraries from fractions with low cell numbers. Two healthy male donors made up the cohort, one aged 18 to 30 years and the other aged 30 to 40 years. Blood was collected at multiple timepoints before and after primary and secondary immunization, and bulk PBMC replicates and cell subsets were isolated. To track T-cell clones before and after primary and booster YFV17D yellow fever vaccination, bulk TCR alpha and beta repertoires were sequenced longitudinally.

This sample was sequenced with an Illumina NovaSeq 6000. TCR cDNA was synthesized by 5'RACE template switching, through which a universal primer site and unique molecular identifiers were introduced. Priming of cDNA synthesis was performed from both the TCR alpha and TCR beta constant segments. Library amplification involved two PCR steps, and the second step added sample barcodes and sequencing adapters. Sequencing of libraries was performed on Illumina HiSeq 2500 (2x100 bp) or NovaSeq (2x150 bp). From the authors' description of their analysis: MIGEC was used to demultiplex reads and collapse the reads into UMI consensus sequences, and MiXCR was used for V(D)J alignment. Vaccine-responding clonotypes were identified with edgeR using replicate PBMC samples, with FDR below 0.01 and a log2 fold change above 5 up to day 15 being required. Bulk clonotypes were assigned CD4 or CD8 identity according to which sequenced CD4 or CD8 repertoire held them at higher abundance. Starting from the raw public reads, TCRdb applied fastp trimming at Q25, assembled clones with MiXCR and retained in-frame beta chains. Duplicate CDR3 protein sequences are folded into a single record with the most common DNA and genes. The V and J calls were determined by TCRdb, not by the authors. Present in this sample are about 170,000 distinct CDR3 sequences, approximately 10% of which were seen just once. The ten most abundant clones make up less than 40% of the sample.

Taken with the paper, the label for treatment or condition translates to: live attenuated yellow fever vaccine strain. A standard Ficoll-Paque protocol was used to isolate PBMCs from peripheral blood. Dynabeads CD4 and CD8 positive selection kits were used to isolate CD4 and CD8 T-cell fractions. TriZol was used to extract RNA from bulk PBMCs, from CD4 and CD8 fractions, and from dextramer-positive and dextramer-negative fractions. The CDR3 covers 14 residues, taking in both the cysteine and the phenylalanine. Here the CDR3 DNA is all that survives: 42 bases in frame from base 1. According to the germline V gene (reference sequence), CDR1 reads DFQATT and CDR2 reads SNEGSKA. Broader findings and caveats from the paper: Most clones expanded after primary vaccination were re-detected after the booster (about 96% of CD4 and 88% of CD8), suggesting broad memory maintenance. A small share of clonotypes occurred in both CD4 and CD8 compartments, likely arising from convergent recombination. FACS-sorted repertoires could contain abundant contaminating clonotypes from the bulk population, so computational filtering was required. The study included only a couple of donors, which limits how far the findings can be generalized. The secondary T-cell response was weaker than the primary response but faster, peaking on day 5 instead of day 15.

The chain is encoded by TRBV20-1 joined to TRBJ2-1, and TRBD1 may be the D gene, going by 5 matching bases. Sequencing used CD8+ T cells sorted from PBMCs, obtained 15 days after the yellow fever booster vaccination. This clonotype originated in a man younger than 35 who received the YFV17D yellow fever vaccine. The DNA sequence is given as TGCAGCTCCAGGTGGACACCTACTTACAATGAGCAGTTCTTC. This translates into CSSRWTPTYNEQFF.